Listed below are T cell receptor beta chains from one sample, sequenced in a study of radiation and T cells in renal cell carcinoma. Sequenced by immunoSEQ multiplex PCR; TCRdb stores in-frame clones only, minus some. The sample has more than 10,000 clones, around 65% seen once. The starting material was tumor tissue, obtained from a patient whose treatment was nephrectomy without radiotherapy. The origin of the receptors is a woman of 80 years or more with renal cell carcinoma. Each CDR3 is given with its conserved first and last residue. The D gene is left open where the match is weak. Size tells how often a clone was seen (once, few, many) or the class of an expanded clone, and some rows leave it out.

j_call	cdr3_length	v_call	clone_size	d_call	cdr3_nt	cdr3_aa
TRBJ1-1	14	TRBV6-5	medium-sized	.	TGTGCCAGCAGCTATAGAACGGGAGGCACTGAAGCTTTCTTT	CASSYRTGGTEAFF
TRBJ1-1	13	TRBV6-5	few	.	TGTGCCAGCACGGGGGAGTGGGGCACTGAAGCTTTCTTT	CASTGEWGTEAFF
TRBJ1-1	12	TRBV14	once	.	TGTGCCAGCAGCCAGGGGGGAACTGAAGCTTTCTTT	CASSQGGTEAFF
TRBJ1-2	14	TRBV19	.	.	TGTGCCAGTAGCCCCACAGTTCAAAACTATGGCTACACCTTC	CASSPTVQNYGYTF
TRBJ2-5	14	TRBV2	.	.	TGTGCCAGCAGCGCTCAAGGGGCCCAAGAGACCCAGTACTTC	CASSAQGAQETQYF
TRBJ2-7	15	TRBV29-1	.	TRBD1	TGCAGCGTTGCAAGGGCGGACAGGAACTCCTACGAGCAGTACTTC	CSVARADRNSYEQYF
TRBJ1-4	16	TRBV28	.	TRBD1	TGTGCCAGCAGTCGCCCCGGACAGGGGGCTTGGGAAAAACTGTTTTTT	CASSRPGQGAWEKLFF
TRBJ2-2	15	TRBV7-2	.	TRBD1	TGTGCCAGCAGCTCCCGACAGGGAAACACCGGGGAGCTGTTTTTT	CASSSRQGNTGELFF
TRBJ1-5	13	TRBV27	.	.	TGTGCCAGCAGCGAGACCCATCGGCAGCCCCAGCATTTT	CASSETHRQPQHF
TRBJ2-5	14	TRBV10-1	.	.	TGCGCCAGCAGTGAGTCGGGAGGGGGAGAGACCCAGTACTTC	CASSESGGGETQYF
TRBJ1-2	16	TRBV6-5	.	TRBD1	TGTGCCAGCAGTTACGGGACAGGGGGCCGTACGGGGGGCTACACCTTC	CASSYGTGGRTGGYTF
TRBJ1-1	14	TRBV7-8	.	.	TGTGCCAGCAGCCCCCCCCCACAGAACACTGAAGCTTTCTTT	CASSPPPQNTEAFF